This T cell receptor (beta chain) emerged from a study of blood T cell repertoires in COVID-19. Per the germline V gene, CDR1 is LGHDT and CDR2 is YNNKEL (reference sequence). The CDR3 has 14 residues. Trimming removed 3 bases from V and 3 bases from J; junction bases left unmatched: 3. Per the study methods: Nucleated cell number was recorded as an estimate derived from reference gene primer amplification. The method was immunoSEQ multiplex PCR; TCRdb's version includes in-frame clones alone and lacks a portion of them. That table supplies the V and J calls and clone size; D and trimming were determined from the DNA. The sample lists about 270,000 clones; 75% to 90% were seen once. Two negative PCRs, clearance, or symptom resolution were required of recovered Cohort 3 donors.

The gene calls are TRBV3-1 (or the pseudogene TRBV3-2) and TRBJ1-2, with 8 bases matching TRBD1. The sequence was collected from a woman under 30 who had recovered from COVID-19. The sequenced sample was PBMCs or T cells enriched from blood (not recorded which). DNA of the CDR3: TGTGCCAGCAGCCATTCGGACAGGGACTATGGCTACACCTTC. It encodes CASSHSDRDYGYTF.